Below, 8 T cell receptor beta chains from the same sample are listed, as sequenced in a study of blood T cell repertoires in COVID-19 (dated by TCRdb to the early 2020s). The library was prepared using the immunoSEQ multiplex PCR assay. TCRdb obtained this table from immuneACCESS and retained in-frame rearrangements with V and J assigned. These tables miss some clones; where compared with another copy, unresolved V genes account for less than half of the shortfall, and the remainder is unexplained. The sample table shows about 180,000 clones, and about 91% are seen once. The leading ten clones occupy roughly 4% of the sample. Sequenced material: peripheral blood. These receptors originate from a woman aged 25 to 45 with acute or convalescent COVID-19.

This clone was counted a single time. This sequence joins TRBV3-1 (or the pseudogene TRBV3-2) and TRBJ2-6; D is possibly TRBD1 (6 bases). The CDR3 consists of 13 residues. The germline gives CDR1 LGHDT, CDR2 YNNKEL (reference sequence). The V end lost 3 bases, the J end lost 7 bases, and 7 bases lay between the germline ends. DNA for the CDR3: TGTGCCAGCAGCCAGGGACAAGCCAACGTCCTGACTTTC. Translation gives CASSQGQANVLTF.

V is TRBV27 and J is TRBJ2-7, with a possible D match to TRBD2 (5 bases). Germline lookup yields CDR1 MNHEY and CDR2 SMNVEV (reference sequence). The V end lost 5 bases, the J end lost 4 bases, and 12 bases lay between the germline ends. The CDR3 loop spans 13 amino acids. CDR3 coding DNA: TGTGCCAGCAGTCCTGGACTTACTTACGAGCAGTACTTC. It is translated as CASSPGLTYEQYF.

V gene TRBV28 combines with J gene TRBJ2-5, with D maybe TRBD1 (5 bases). Germline V gives CDR1 MDHEN, CDR2 SYDVKM. Trimming took 7 bases from V and 0 from J, leaving 12 bases between them. The CDR3 consists of 14 residues. CDR3 loop: CASNGRANQETQYF. The CDR3 DNA reads TGTGCCAGCAATGGCAGGGCGAACCAAGAGACCCAGTACTTC.

The chain couples TRBV6-5 to TRBJ1-4; D is ambiguous. Germline V CDR1 and CDR2: MNHEY, SVGAGI. The CDR3 has 13 residues. V was pared by 2 bases and J by 10 bases, with 11 bases between. CDR3 DNA sequence: TGTGCCAGCAGTTACGGGAGGGAAGGAAAACTGTTTTTT. This encodes CASSYGREGKLFF.

This chain joins TRBV7-2 and TRBJ2-7; 7 bases align to TRBD2. The CDR3 totals 18 residues. Trimming removed 5 bases from V and 1 base from J; junction bases left unmatched: 17. From germline, CDR1 is SGHTA and CDR2 FQGNSA. The DNA of the CDR3 is TGTGCCAGCAGCGCCTCTGCAGGTGGGAGGGCCTGGTCCTACGAGCAGTACTTC. This gives the protein CASSASAGGRAWSYEQYF.

The J gene is TRBJ2-3, the V gene TRBV7-2, with a possible D match to TRBD2 (5 bases). Germline CDR1 is SGHTA and CDR2 is FQGNSA. V dropped 6 bases and J dropped 0 bases, with 13 bases sitting between them. The CDR3 has 15 residues. CDR3 coding DNA: TGTGCCAGCAGGGAAGGGAGTTGGAGCACAGATACGCAGTATTTT. Amino acid sequence: CASREGSWSTDTQYF.

The V gene is TRBV29-1, the J gene TRBJ2-7; no reliable D call. Trimming took 7 bases from V and 5 from J, leaving 12 bases between them. The CDR3 has 11 amino acids. The germline V gene encodes CDR1 SQVTM and CDR2 ANQGSEA. CDR3 sequence: CSAGNLNEQYF. CDR3 coding DNA: TGCAGCGCCGGTAATTTGAACGAGCAGTACTTC.

The rearrangement links TRBV7-9 to TRBJ2-4; D unresolved. V was cut by 5 bases and J by 2 bases, with 13 bases left in between. The CDR3 is 15 amino acids. Germline V gives CDR1 SEHNR, CDR2 FQNEAQ (reference sequence). CDR3 coding DNA: TGTGCCAGCAGCGAAGTTCTAGTAACCAAAAACATTCAGTACTTC. It yields the protein CASSEVLVTKNIQYF. The full variable domain, in which reference TRBV7-9 and TRBJ2-4 provide the parts outside the CDR3, is DTGVSQNPRHKITKRGQNVTFRCDPISEHNRLYWYRQTLGQGPEFLTYFQNEAQLEKSRLLSDRFSAERPKGSFSTLEIQRTEQGDSAMYLCASSEVLVTKNIQYFGAGTRLSVL.